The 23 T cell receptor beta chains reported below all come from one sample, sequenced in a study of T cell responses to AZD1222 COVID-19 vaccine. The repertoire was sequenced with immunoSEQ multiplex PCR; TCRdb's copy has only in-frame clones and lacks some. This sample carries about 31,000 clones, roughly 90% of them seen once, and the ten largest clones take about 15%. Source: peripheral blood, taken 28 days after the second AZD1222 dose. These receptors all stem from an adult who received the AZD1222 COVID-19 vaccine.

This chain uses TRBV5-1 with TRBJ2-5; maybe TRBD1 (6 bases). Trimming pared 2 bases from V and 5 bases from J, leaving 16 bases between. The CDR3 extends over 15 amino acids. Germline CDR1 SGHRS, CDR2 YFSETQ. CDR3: CASSFNTGIGETQYF. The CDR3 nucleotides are TGCGCCAGCAGCTTTAACACAGGGATCGGCGAGACCCAGTACTTC.

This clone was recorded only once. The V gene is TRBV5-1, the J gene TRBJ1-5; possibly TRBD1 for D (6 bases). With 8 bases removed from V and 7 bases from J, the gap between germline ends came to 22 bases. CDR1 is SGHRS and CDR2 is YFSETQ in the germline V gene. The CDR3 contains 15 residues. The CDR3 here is CASAPVAGGEQPQHF. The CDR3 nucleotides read TGCGCCAGTGCACCCGTGGCCGGGGGCGAGCAGCCCCAGCATTTT.

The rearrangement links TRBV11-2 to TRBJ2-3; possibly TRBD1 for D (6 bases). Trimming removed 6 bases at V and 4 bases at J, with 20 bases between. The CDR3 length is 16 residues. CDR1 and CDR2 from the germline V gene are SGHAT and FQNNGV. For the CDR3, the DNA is TGTGCCAGCAGTTTCACCGGGACAATGGCAGCAGATACGCAGTATTTT. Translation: CASSFTGTMAADTQYF.

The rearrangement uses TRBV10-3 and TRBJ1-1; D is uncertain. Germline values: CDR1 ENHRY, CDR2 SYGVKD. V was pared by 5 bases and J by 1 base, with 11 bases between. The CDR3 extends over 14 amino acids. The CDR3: CAISSPAGNTEAFF. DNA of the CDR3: TGTGCCATCAGTTCACCTGCGGGGAACACTGAAGCTTTCTTT.

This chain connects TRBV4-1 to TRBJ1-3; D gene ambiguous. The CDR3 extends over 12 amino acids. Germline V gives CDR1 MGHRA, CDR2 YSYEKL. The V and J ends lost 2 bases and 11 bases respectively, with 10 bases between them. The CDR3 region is CASSQLTTPIYF. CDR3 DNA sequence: TGCGCCAGCAGCCAACTCACAACCCCCATATATTTT.

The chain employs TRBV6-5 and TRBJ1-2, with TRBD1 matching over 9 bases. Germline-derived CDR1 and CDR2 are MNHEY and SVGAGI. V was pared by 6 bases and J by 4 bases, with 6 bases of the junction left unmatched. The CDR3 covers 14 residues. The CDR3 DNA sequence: TGTGCCAGCAGGGGACAGGGAATAGTCTATGGCTACACCTTC. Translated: CASRGQGIVYGYTF.

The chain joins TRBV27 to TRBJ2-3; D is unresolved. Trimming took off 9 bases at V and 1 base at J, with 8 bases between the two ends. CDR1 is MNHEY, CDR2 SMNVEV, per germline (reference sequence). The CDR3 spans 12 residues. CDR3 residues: CASSSGTDTQYF. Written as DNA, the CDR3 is TGTGCCAGTAGCTCTGGCACAGATACGCAGTATTTT.

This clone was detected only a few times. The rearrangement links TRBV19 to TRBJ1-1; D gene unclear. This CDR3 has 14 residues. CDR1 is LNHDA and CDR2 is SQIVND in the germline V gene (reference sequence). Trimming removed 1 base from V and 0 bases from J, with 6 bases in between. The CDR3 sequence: CASSIAGLNTEAFF. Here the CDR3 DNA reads TGTGCCAGTAGTATAGCAGGATTGAACACTGAAGCTTTCTTT.

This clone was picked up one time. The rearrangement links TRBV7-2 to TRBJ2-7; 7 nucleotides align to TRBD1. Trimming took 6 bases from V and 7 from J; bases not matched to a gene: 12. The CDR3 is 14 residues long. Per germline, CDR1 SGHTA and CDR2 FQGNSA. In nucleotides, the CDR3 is TGTGCCAGCAGATCAAACAGGGGAGTACGGGAGCAGTACTTC. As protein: CASRSNRGVREQYF.

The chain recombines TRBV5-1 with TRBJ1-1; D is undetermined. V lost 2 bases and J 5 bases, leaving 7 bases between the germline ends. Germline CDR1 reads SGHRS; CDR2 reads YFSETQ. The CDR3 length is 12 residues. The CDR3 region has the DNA TGCGCCAGCAGCTTCGGCGAAACTGAAGCTTTCTTT. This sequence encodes CASSFGETEAFF.

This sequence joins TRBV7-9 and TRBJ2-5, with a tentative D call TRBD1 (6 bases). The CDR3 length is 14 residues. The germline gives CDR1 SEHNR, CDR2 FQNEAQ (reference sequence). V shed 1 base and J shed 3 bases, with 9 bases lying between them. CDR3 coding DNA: TGTGCCAGCAGCTTAGTTTGGACAGAAGAGACCCAGTACTTC. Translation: CASSLVWTEETQYF.

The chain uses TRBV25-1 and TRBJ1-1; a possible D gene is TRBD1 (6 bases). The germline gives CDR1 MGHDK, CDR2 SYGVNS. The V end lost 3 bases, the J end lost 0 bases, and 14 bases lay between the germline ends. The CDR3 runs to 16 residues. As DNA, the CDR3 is TGTGCCAGCAGTGACTATTCTACAGGGTTGAACACTGAAGCTTTCTTT. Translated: CASSDYSTGLNTEAFF. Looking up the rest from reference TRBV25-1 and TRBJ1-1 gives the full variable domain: EADIYQTPRYLVIGTGKKITLECSQTMGHDKMYWYQQDPGMELHLIHYSYGVNSTEKGDLSSESTVSRIRTEHFPLTLESARPSHTSQYLCASSDYSTGLNTEAFFGQGTRLTVV.

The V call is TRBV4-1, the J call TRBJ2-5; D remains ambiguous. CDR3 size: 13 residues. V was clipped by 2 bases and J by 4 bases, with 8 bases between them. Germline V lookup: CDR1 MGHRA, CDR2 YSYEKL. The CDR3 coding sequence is TGCGCCAGCAGCCAATTTCTTCGAGAGACCCAGTACTTC. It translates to CASSQFLRETQYF.

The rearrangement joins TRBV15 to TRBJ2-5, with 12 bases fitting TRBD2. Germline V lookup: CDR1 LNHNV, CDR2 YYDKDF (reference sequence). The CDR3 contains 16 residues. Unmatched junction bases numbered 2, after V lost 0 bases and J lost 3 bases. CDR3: CATSRDRTSGEETQYF. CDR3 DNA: TGTGCCACCAGCAGAGATCGGACTAGCGGGGAAGAGACCCAGTACTTC.

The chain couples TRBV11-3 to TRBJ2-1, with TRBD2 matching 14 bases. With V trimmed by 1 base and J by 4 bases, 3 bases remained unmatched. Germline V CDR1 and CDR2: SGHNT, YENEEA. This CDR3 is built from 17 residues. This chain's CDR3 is CASSLGGTSGGYNEQFF. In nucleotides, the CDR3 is TGTGCCAGCAGCTTAGGAGGGACTAGCGGGGGATACAATGAGCAGTTCTTC.

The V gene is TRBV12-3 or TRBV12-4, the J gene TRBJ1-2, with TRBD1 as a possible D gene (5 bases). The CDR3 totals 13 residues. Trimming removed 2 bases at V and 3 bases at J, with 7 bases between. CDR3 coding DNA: TGTGCCAGCAGTTTACAGGGACACTATGGCTACACCTTC. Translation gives CASSLQGHYGYTF.

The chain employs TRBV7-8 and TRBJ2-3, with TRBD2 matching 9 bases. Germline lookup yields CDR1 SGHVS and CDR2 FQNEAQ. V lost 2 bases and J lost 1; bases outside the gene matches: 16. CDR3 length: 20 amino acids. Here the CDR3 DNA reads TGTGCCAGCAGCTTACGAGGGGCGGGGGGGCCCTTGATTCGCACAGATACGCAGTATTTT. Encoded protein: CASSLRGAGGPLIRTDTQYF.

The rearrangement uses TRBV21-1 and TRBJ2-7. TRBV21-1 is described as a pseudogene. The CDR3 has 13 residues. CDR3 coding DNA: TGTGCCAGCAGCACTCGAACGACCTACGAGCAGTACTTC. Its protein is CASSTRTTYEQYF.

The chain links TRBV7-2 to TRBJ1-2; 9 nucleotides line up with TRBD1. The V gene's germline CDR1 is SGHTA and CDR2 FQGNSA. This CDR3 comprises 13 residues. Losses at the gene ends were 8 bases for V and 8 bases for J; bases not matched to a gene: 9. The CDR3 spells CASAPDRGGGYTF. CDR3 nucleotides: TGTGCCAGCGCCCCGGACAGGGGTGGAGGCTACACCTTC.

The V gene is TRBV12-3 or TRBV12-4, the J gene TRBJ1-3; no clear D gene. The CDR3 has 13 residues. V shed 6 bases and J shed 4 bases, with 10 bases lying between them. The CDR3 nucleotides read TGTGCCAGCAGCTCCTTTGGGGGAAACACCATATATTTT. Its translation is CASSSFGGNTIYF.

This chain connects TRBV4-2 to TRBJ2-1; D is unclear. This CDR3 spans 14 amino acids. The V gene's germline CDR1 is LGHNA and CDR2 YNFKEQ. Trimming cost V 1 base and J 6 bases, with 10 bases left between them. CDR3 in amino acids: CASSQGSPTNEQFF. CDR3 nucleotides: TGTGCCAGCAGCCAAGGGAGCCCGACCAATGAGCAGTTCTTC.

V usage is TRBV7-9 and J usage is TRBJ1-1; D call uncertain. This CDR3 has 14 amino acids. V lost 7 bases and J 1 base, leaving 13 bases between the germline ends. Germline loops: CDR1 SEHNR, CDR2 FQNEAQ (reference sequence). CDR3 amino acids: CASMLSLGNTEAFF. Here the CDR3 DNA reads TGTGCCAGCATGCTTAGCCTGGGGAACACTGAAGCTTTCTTT.

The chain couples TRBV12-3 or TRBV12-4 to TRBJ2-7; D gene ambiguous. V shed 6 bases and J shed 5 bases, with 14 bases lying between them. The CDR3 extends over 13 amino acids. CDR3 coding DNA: TGTGCCAGCAGCCCCCGAATTTGGGACGAGCAGTACTTC. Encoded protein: CASSPRIWDEQYF.